The rows below give T cell receptor beta chains drawn from one sample of a study of glioma-infiltrating T cells. TCRdb itself ran the multiplex PCR reads through MiXCR, one entry per CDR3 protein. The table lists under 150,000 distinct CDR3 sequences, 20% to 25% of them singletons, with around a quarter in the top ten. Sequenced input: glioma tissue, nonneoplastic brain tissue, or PBMCs (not recorded which). These receptors were collected from a human donor with low-grade glioma or glioblastoma, undergoing nonglioma brain surgery, or in good health (not recorded which). CDR3s include the opening cysteine and the closing phenylalanine or tryptophan. The D gene is left open where the match is weak. A clone size is listed for some rows: how often the clone was seen (once, few, many), or a class if it is expanded.

J gene: TRBJ2-2; D gene: -; clone size: -; V gene: TRBV7-8; CDR3 protein: CASSDWTLETGELFF; CDR3 DNA: TGTGCCAGCAGCGACTGGACATTAGAGACCGGGGAGCTGTTTTTT
J gene: TRBJ1-6; D gene: TRBD1; clone size: many; V gene: TRBV28; CDR3 protein: CATWDRVKSPLHF; CDR3 DNA: TGTGCCACCTGGGACAGGGTAAAATCACCCCTCCACTTT
J gene: TRBJ1-1; D gene: -; clone size: -; V gene: TRBV19; CDR3 protein: CASSMMGQVNTEAFF; CDR3 DNA: TGTGCCAGTAGTATGATGGGGCAGGTGAACACTGAAGCTTTCTTT
J gene: TRBJ1-4; D gene: -; clone size: -; V gene: TRBV14; CDR3 protein: CASSQDLGDFQEKLFF; CDR3 DNA: TGTGCCAGCAGCCAAGATCTAGGTGACTTTCAAGAAAAACTGTTTTTT
J gene: TRBJ2-1; D gene: TRBD1; clone size: -; V gene: TRBV2; CDR3 protein: CASRDPGTENNEQFF; CDR3 DNA: TGTGCCAGCAGAGACCCCGGGACAGAGAACAATGAGCAGTTCTTC
J gene: TRBJ2-5; D gene: -; clone size: -; V gene: TRBV5-1; CDR3 protein: CASSLTSTGETQYF; CDR3 DNA: TGCGCCAGCAGCCTCACTAGCACGGGAGAGACCCAGTACTTC
J gene: TRBJ1-5; D gene: -; clone size: many; V gene: TRBV15; CDR3 protein: CATGESPEMQPQHF; CDR3 DNA: TGTGCCACCGGGGAATCTCCGGAAATGCAGCCCCAGCATTTT
J gene: TRBJ2-3; D gene: -; clone size: -; V gene: TRBV14; CDR3 protein: CASSHLTGLKSTDTQYF; CDR3 DNA: TGCGCCAGCAGCCACCTTACGGGACTGAAAAGCACAGATACGCAGTATTTT
J gene: TRBJ2-1; D gene: TRBD1; clone size: -; V gene: TRBV20-1; CDR3 protein: CSAPTGGAETQFF; CDR3 DNA: TGCAGTGCTCCCACAGGGGGCGCGGAGACCCAGTTCTTC
J gene: TRBJ2-6; D gene: -; clone size: -; V gene: TRBV20-1; CDR3 protein: CSAREFSGANVLTF; CDR3 DNA: TGCAGTGCTAGAGAGTTCTCTGGGGCCAACGTCCTGACTTTC
J gene: TRBJ2-1; D gene: TRBD2; clone size: -; V gene: TRBV7-6; CDR3 protein: CASSLLATGLAGDNEQFF; CDR3 DNA: TGTGCCAGCAGCTTATTAGCCACCGGACTAGCGGGGGACAATGAGCAGTTCTTC
J gene: TRBJ2-2; D gene: TRBD1; clone size: -; V gene: TRBV7-2; CDR3 protein: CATVGTGLTGELFF; CDR3 DNA: TGTGCCACCGTAGGGACAGGGCTCACCGGGGAGCTGTTTTTT
J gene: TRBJ2-3; D gene: -; clone size: many; V gene: TRBV4-1; CDR3 protein: CASTPGVADTDTQYF; CDR3 DNA: TGCGCCAGCACCCCAGGGGTAGCGGACACAGATACGCAGTATTTT
J gene: TRBJ1-2; D gene: -; clone size: few; V gene: TRBV12-3/TRBV12-4; CDR3 protein: CASSILYGYTF; CDR3 DNA: TGTGCCAGCAGCATATTATATGGCTACACCTTC
J gene: TRBJ2-1; D gene: TRBD1; clone size: -; V gene: TRBV7-9; CDR3 protein: CASNDRGGNEQFF; CDR3 DNA: TGTGCCAGCAACGACAGGGGTGGCAATGAGCAGTTCTTC
J gene: TRBJ1-2; D gene: -; clone size: few; V gene: TRBV6-1; CDR3 protein: CASLTAEGYTF; CDR3 DNA: TGTGCCAGCCTCACTGCCGAAGGCTACACCTTC
J gene: TRBJ1-2; D gene: -; clone size: many; V gene: TRBV6-2/TRBV6-3; CDR3 protein: CASSDGVLANYGYTF; CDR3 DNA: TGTGCCAGCAGTGATGGGGTACTAGCTAACTATGGCTACACCTTC
J gene: TRBJ2-1; D gene: -; clone size: -; V gene: TRBV5-4; CDR3 protein: CASRRDRPSYNEQFF; CDR3 DNA: TGTGCCAGCAGGAGGGATAGACCGTCCTACAATGAGCAGTTCTTC
J gene: TRBJ1-5; D gene: -; clone size: many; V gene: TRBV6-1; CDR3 protein: CASSRFNQPQHF; CDR3 DNA: TGTGCCAGCAGTCGATTCAATCAGCCCCAGCATTTT
J gene: TRBJ1-1; D gene: -; clone size: many; V gene: TRBV20-1; CDR3 protein: CSARLGAEGTEAFF; CDR3 DNA: TGCAGTGCTAGACTTGGGGCGGAGGGGACTGAAGCTTTCTTT
J gene: TRBJ1-5; D gene: -; clone size: many; V gene: TRBV28; CDR3 protein: CASSLGPTDQPQHF; CDR3 DNA: TGTGCCAGCAGTTTAGGGCCGACAGATCAGCCCCAGCATTTT
J gene: TRBJ2-6; D gene: -; clone size: -; V gene: TRBV7-9; CDR3 protein: CASSSIRAGANVLTF; CDR3 DNA: TGTGCCAGCAGCTCGATCAGGGCTGGGGCCAACGTCCTGACTTTC
J gene: TRBJ2-1; D gene: TRBD2; clone size: few; V gene: TRBV7-9; CDR3 protein: CASSLGSGGAYNEQFF; CDR3 DNA: TGTGCCAGCAGCCTGGGGAGCGGGGGGGCCTACAATGAGCAGTTCTTC
J gene: TRBJ1-1; D gene: -; clone size: few; V gene: TRBV11-3; CDR3 protein: CASSGVNTEAFF; CDR3 DNA: TGTGCCAGCAGCGGTGTGAACACTGAAGCTTTCTTT
J gene: TRBJ1-1; D gene: -; clone size: many; V gene: TRBV7-9; CDR3 protein: CASSFPQGANTEAFF; CDR3 DNA: TGTGCCAGCAGCTTCCCCCAGGGTGCGAACACTGAAGCTTTCTTT
J gene: TRBJ2-3; D gene: -; clone size: many; V gene: TRBV6-4; CDR3 protein: CASSEEPMLEDTQYF; CDR3 DNA: TGTGCCAGCAGTGAAGAACCGATGTTAGAGGATACGCAGTATTTT
J gene: TRBJ1-5; D gene: -; clone size: -; V gene: TRBV11-2; CDR3 protein: CASSQNSASNQPQHF; CDR3 DNA: TGTGCCAGCAGCCAAAACTCTGCTAGCAATCAGCCCCAGCATTTT
J gene: TRBJ2-1; D gene: TRBD2; clone size: -; V gene: TRBV10-3; CDR3 protein: CAISDASGGRYNEQFF; CDR3 DNA: TGTGCCATCAGTGACGCTAGCGGGGGCCGTTACAATGAGCAGTTCTTC
J gene: TRBJ2-1; D gene: -; clone size: many; V gene: TRBV2; CDR3 protein: CASSTRGYNEQFF; CDR3 DNA: TGTGCCAGCAGTACCCGAGGTTACAATGAGCAGTTCTTC
J gene: TRBJ2-1; D gene: TRBD2; clone size: few; V gene: TRBV7-6; CDR3 protein: CASSHRTAGGNNEQFF; CDR3 DNA: TGTGCCAGCAGCCACCGTACAGCGGGGGGTAACAATGAGCAGTTCTTC
J gene: TRBJ1-5; D gene: TRBD1; clone size: few; V gene: TRBV6-1; CDR3 protein: CAGGGSGQPQHF; CDR3 DNA: TGTGCCGGAGGGGGCAGTGGTCAGCCCCAGCATTTT
J gene: TRBJ2-2; D gene: -; clone size: many; V gene: TRBV7-2; CDR3 protein: CASNTPTGYTGELFF; CDR3 DNA: TGTGCCAGCAACACTCCTACAGGATACACCGGGGAGCTGTTTTTT
J gene: TRBJ2-1; D gene: TRBD2; clone size: -; V gene: TRBV19; CDR3 protein: CASTTGGTGGNEQFF; CDR3 DNA: TGTGCCAGTACTACGGGCGGGACGGGGGGGAATGAGCAGTTCTTC
J gene: TRBJ2-1; D gene: TRBD2; clone size: few; V gene: TRBV5-4; CDR3 protein: CASSSGTSGGEGEQFF; CDR3 DNA: TGTGCCAGCAGCAGCGGGACTAGCGGGGGGGAGGGTGAGCAGTTCTTC
J gene: TRBJ2-3; D gene: -; clone size: -; V gene: TRBV12-3/TRBV12-4; CDR3 protein: CASRVGGDTQYF; CDR3 DNA: TGTGCCAGCAGGGTGGGGGGAGATACGCAGTATTTT
J gene: TRBJ1-1; D gene: TRBD1; clone size: -; V gene: TRBV2; CDR3 protein: CAGSRDRGATEAFF; CDR3 DNA: TGTGCCGGCAGCCGCGACAGGGGAGCCACTGAAGCTTTCTTT
J gene: TRBJ2-1; D gene: -; clone size: many; V gene: TRBV7-2; CDR3 protein: CASSNSGDEQFF; CDR3 DNA: TGTGCCAGCAGTAATTCCGGGGATGAGCAGTTCTTC
J gene: TRBJ1-1; D gene: -; clone size: many; V gene: TRBV20-1; CDR3 protein: CSALNQNTEAFF; CDR3 DNA: TGCAGTGCTCTCAATCAGAACACTGAAGCTTTCTTT
J gene: TRBJ2-2; D gene: -; clone size: -; V gene: TRBV29-1; CDR3 protein: CSVLYGAASTGELFF; CDR3 DNA: TGCAGCGTTTTATATGGGGCGGCGTCCACCGGGGAGCTGTTTTTT
J gene: TRBJ1-1; D gene: -; clone size: -; V gene: TRBV7-6; CDR3 protein: CASSQNNGEGTEAFF; CDR3 DNA: TGTGCCAGCAGCCAAAATAACGGAGAGGGCACTGAAGCTTTCTTT